Presented here are 23 T cell receptor beta chains from one specimen sequenced in a study of T-cell memory formation after mild COVID-19 (dated by TCRdb to 2020 to 2023). Libraries were made using 5' RACE. Instrument used: Illumina NovaSeq 6000. Using fastp trimming at Q25 and MiXCR clonotype assembly, TCRdb reanalyzed the public sequencing data and kept in-frame beta chains. Rows with a matching CDR3 protein are joined into one entry that keeps the most common DNA and genes. This sample is represented by approximately 560,000 distinct CDR3 sequences; roughly a sixth of them were singletons. The ten largest clones add up to roughly 8% of the sample. What was sequenced was PBMCs or a T cell subset sorted from them (not recorded which). These receptors all stem from an adult woman who had mild COVID-19 (a few samples of this study predate the infection). The sample titles of this study are shuffled in the database, so cell type and time point are left out; the donor was told from shared clones.

This clonotype was observed a handful of times. V gene TRBV5-1 combines with J gene TRBJ1-1; D unclear. This CDR3 has 14 amino acids. Trimming pared 0 bases from V and 5 bases from J, leaving 11 bases between. CDR1 is SGHRS, CDR2 YFSETQ, per germline. The CDR3 bases are TGCGCCAGCAGCTTGGGACGTTTAGGGACTGAAGCTTTCTTT. This translates into CASSLGRLGTEAFF.

The chain employs TRBV20-1 and TRBJ1-1; unclear D gene. Germline V lookup: CDR1 DFQATT, CDR2 SNEGSKA (reference sequence). The CDR3 extends over 10 amino acids. Between the trimmed V and J ends, which lost 3 bases and 7 bases, there was a span of 6 bases. The CDR3 region is CSARANEAFF. The DNA for the CDR3 is TGCAGTGCTAGGGCAAATGAAGCTTTCTTT.

The sample holds a few counts of this clonotype. The rearrangement uses TRBV3-1 and TRBJ1-1; D is unresolved. Germline V CDR1 and CDR2: LGHDT, YNNKEL (reference sequence). The CDR3 runs 12 residues. Trimming removed 0 bases from V and 10 bases from J, with 9 bases in between. The CDR3 region is CASSQDKGRAFF. CDR3 sequence (DNA): TGTGCCAGCAGCCAAGATAAGGGTCGAGCTTTCTTT.

This clonotype was observed a handful of times. The chain couples TRBV24-1 to TRBJ2-1; tentative D call: TRBD2 (7 bases). The CDR3 has 16 amino acids. Deletions cut 6 bases from V and 0 bases from J, with 14 bases between. Germline V gene lookup returns CDR1 KGHDR and CDR2 SFDVKD. The CDR3 sequence is CATSLTRGGSYNEQFF. Here the CDR3 DNA reads TGTGCCACCAGTTTGACTAGGGGGGGCTCCTACAATGAGCAGTTCTTC.

This clonotype was counted only a few times. The genes are TRBV15 and TRBJ1-5; D unclear. Germline V gives CDR1 LNHNV, CDR2 YYDKDF (reference sequence). CDR3 length equals 15 residues. V was clipped by 0 bases and J by 6 bases, with 12 bases between them. The CDR3 region is CATSRDNFVGQPQHF. In DNA, the CDR3 is TGTGCCACCAGCAGAGATAATTTTGTTGGTCAGCCCCAGCATTTT.

This clonotype was observed a few times. The chain combines TRBV5-1 with TRBJ2-1; 8 nucleotides line up with TRBD2. Germline-derived CDR1 and CDR2 are SGHRS and YFSETQ. The CDR3 loop spans 15 amino acids. Losses at the gene ends were 3 bases for V and 5 bases for J; bases not matched to a gene: 7. DNA for the CDR3: TGCGCCAGCAGCTCGGGAGGGGTCAGTGACAATGAGCAGTTCTTC. Translated, it gives CASSSGGVSDNEQFF.

This clonotype was observed at least ten times. The rearrangement joins TRBV29-1 to TRBJ2-3, with a possible D match to TRBD2 (5 bases). Germline loops: CDR1 SQVTM, CDR2 ANQGSEA. The CDR3 totals 13 residues. The V gene lost 7 bases and the J gene lost 2 bases, with 13 bases spanning the gap. The CDR3, as DNA: TGCAGCGCGGTCCCCGGGGTCACAGATACGCAGTATTTT. It translates to CSAVPGVTDTQYF.

The rearrangement links TRBV6-1 to TRBJ2-5; 8 bases match TRBD2. The CDR3 totals 14 residues. Germline V gene lookup returns CDR1 MNHNS and CDR2 SASEGT. The ends lost 11 bases at V and 5 bases at J; junction bases unmatched: 13. This CDR3 reads CAGQAGDSWETQYF. As DNA, the CDR3 is TGTGCCGGTCAAGCGGGGGACTCGTGGGAGACCCAGTACTTC.

The chain has TRBV5-1 and TRBJ1-2; the D gene is possibly TRBD1 (6 bases). The CDR3 has 14 residues. V dropped 2 bases and J dropped 4 bases, with 12 bases sitting between them. Germline CDR1 SGHRS, CDR2 YFSETQ. The CDR3 reads CASSLTGLSYGYTF. The CDR3, as DNA: TGCGCCAGCAGCTTAACAGGGCTGTCCTATGGCTACACCTTC.

This clonotype has more than one count but fewer than ten. The chain has TRBV27 and TRBJ1-5; no clear D gene. The V gene lost 2 bases and the J gene lost 3 bases, with 8 bases spanning the gap. The CDR3 spans 14 residues. The germline gives CDR1 MNHEY, CDR2 SMNVEV (reference sequence). Written as DNA, the CDR3 is TGTGCCAGCAGTTTAGGAGAGCTCAATCAGCCCCAGCATTTT. This sequence encodes CASSLGELNQPQHF.

This clonotype was counted only a few times. The chain uses TRBV18 and TRBJ1-2; no clear D. The V and J ends lost 1 base and 6 bases respectively, with 12 bases between them. Per germline, CDR1 KGHSH and CDR2 LQKENI. The CDR3 is made up of 14 amino acids. The CDR3 is CASSPQEGSDGYTF. CDR3 nucleotide sequence: TGTGCCAGCTCACCACAGGAGGGTTCGGATGGCTACACCTTC.

The rearrangement joins TRBV14 to TRBJ2-7; weak D call: TRBD2 (5 bases). The CDR3 extends over 18 amino acids. Germline V gene lookup returns CDR1 SGHDN and CDR2 FVKESK. The germline V and J ends were trimmed by 4 bases and 1 base, with 23 bases remaining between them. CDR3 sequence (DNA): TGTGCCAGCAGCCGACTAACCTCCAAGGGCGAAGGGTCCTACGAGCAGTACTTC. Translation gives CASSRLTSKGEGSYEQYF.

The rearrangement uses TRBV6-5 and TRBJ1-1, with 7 positions matching TRBD1. CDR1 is MNHEY, CDR2 SVGAGI, per germline. V trimming: 2 bases; J trimming: 8 bases; junction bases outside the gene matches: 14. The CDR3 is made up of 16 amino acids. CDR3 DNA sequence: TGTGCCAGCAGTTACACTAAACCCGGGACAGCCGGCGAAGCTTTCTTT. This encodes CASSYTKPGTAGEAFF.

The rearrangement joins TRBV18 to TRBJ2-2; TRBD1 agrees at 9 bases. This CDR3 is built from 17 residues. After removal of 5 bases from V and 1 base from J, the junction contained 8 bases not matched to a gene. Looked up from germline, CDR1 is KGHSH and CDR2 is LQKENI. The DNA of the CDR3 is TGTGCCAGCTCAACGACACGGGACAGGGTGAACACCGGGGAGCTGTTTTTT. Protein sequence: CASSTTRDRVNTGELFF.

This clonotype was recorded a few times. The chain uses TRBV25-1 and TRBJ1-1; D unclear. V was trimmed by 8 bases and J by 0 bases, leaving 13 bases between them. Germline lookup yields CDR1 MGHDK and CDR2 SYGVNS. CDR3 size: 14 residues. Here the CDR3 reads CASDEGTMNTEAFF. CDR3 DNA: TGTGCCAGCGACGAGGGAACCATGAACACTGAAGCTTTCTTT.

A few counts support this clonotype. The CDR3: CASSTVANYGYTF. CDR3 sequence (DNA): TGTGCCAGCAGTACTGTGGCTAACTATGGCTACACCTTC. The chain joins TRBV2 to TRBJ1-2; no clear D gene. The germline gives CDR1 SNHLY, CDR2 FYNNEI. CDR3 length equals 13 residues. Trimming took 5 bases from V and 0 from J, leaving 7 bases between them.

This clonotype was observed a few times. In nucleotides, the CDR3 is TGCGCCAGCAGCCTCTCGGTCCGATTGGGGACTGAAGCTTTCTTT. Translating gives CASSLSVRLGTEAFF. This sequence joins TRBV4-3 and TRBJ1-1; no definite D call. V was trimmed by 4 bases and J by 5 bases, leaving 17 bases between them. In germline, CDR1 is LGHNA, CDR2 YSLEER. The CDR3 contains 15 residues.

The chain employs TRBV2 and TRBJ2-1, with TRBD2 matching 9 bases. The ends lost 6 bases at V and 6 bases at J; junction bases unmatched: 15. CDR1 SNHLY and CDR2 FYNNEI come from the germline V gene. There are 17 residues in the CDR3. The CDR3: CASSDSPSGGITNEQFF. The CDR3 DNA is TGTGCCAGCAGCGACAGCCCGAGCGGGGGGATAACCAATGAGCAGTTCTTC.

The chain employs TRBV9 and TRBJ2-3; tentative D call: TRBD2 (5 bases). This CDR3 has 16 residues. V was clipped by 4 bases and J by 1 base, with 16 bases between them. Germline V gives CDR1 SGDLS, CDR2 YYNGEE. The CDR3 protein is CASSPLRGVGTDTQYF. DNA of the CDR3: TGTGCCAGCAGCCCCCTCCGGGGTGTTGGCACAGATACGCAGTATTTT.

The chain links TRBV7-9 to TRBJ2-2, with 9 bases aligning to TRBD1. V shed 5 bases, J shed 3 bases, and the junction held 16 bases outside the gene matches. The CDR3 sequence is 19 residues long. Germline values: CDR1 SEHNR, CDR2 FQNEAQ (reference sequence). The CDR3 nucleotides read TGTGCCAGCAGCCCTAGGGCACAGGGGGCATCGGTAGACACCGGGGAGCTGTTTTTT. Translated: CASSPRAQGASVDTGELFF.

The chain links TRBV5-1 to TRBJ2-7; 11 bases match TRBD2. CDR1 and CDR2 from the germline V gene are SGHRS and YFSETQ. CDR3 size: 13 residues. V lost 0 bases, J lost 13 bases, and 6 bases stayed unmatched. This CDR3 reads CASSLDAGTSGYF. The CDR3 DNA reads TGCGCCAGCAGCTTGGATGCCGGGACTAGCGGTTACTTC.

This chain links TRBV19 with TRBJ2-7, with a weak D call TRBD1 (5 bases). Trimming stripped 3 bases from V and 2 bases from J, with 14 bases between. The CDR3 length is 15 residues. Germline-derived CDR1 and CDR2 are LNHDA and SQIVND (reference sequence). CDR3 amino acids: CASSIAGHIPYEQYF. CDR3 sequence (DNA): TGTGCCAGTAGTATTGCAGGACACATACCCTACGAGCAGTACTTC. Complete variable domain (other parts from reference TRBV19 and TRBJ2-7): DGGITQSPKYLFRKEGQNVTLSCEQNLNHDAMYWYRQDPGQGLRLIYYSQIVNDFQKGDIAEGYSVSREKKESFPLTVTSAQKNPTAFYLCASSIAGHIPYEQYFGPGTRLTVT.

This clonotype occurred many times. The rearrangement links TRBV6-2 or TRBV6-3 to TRBJ2-6; D is unresolved. Germline lookup yields CDR1 MNHEY and CDR2 SVGEGT. V was shortened by 0 bases and J by 0 bases, with 3 bases between the two germline ends. This CDR3 has 15 residues. The chain's CDR3 is CASSYSNSGANVLTF. CDR3 nucleotide sequence: TGTGCCAGCAGTTACTCAAACTCTGGGGCCAACGTCCTGACTTTC.